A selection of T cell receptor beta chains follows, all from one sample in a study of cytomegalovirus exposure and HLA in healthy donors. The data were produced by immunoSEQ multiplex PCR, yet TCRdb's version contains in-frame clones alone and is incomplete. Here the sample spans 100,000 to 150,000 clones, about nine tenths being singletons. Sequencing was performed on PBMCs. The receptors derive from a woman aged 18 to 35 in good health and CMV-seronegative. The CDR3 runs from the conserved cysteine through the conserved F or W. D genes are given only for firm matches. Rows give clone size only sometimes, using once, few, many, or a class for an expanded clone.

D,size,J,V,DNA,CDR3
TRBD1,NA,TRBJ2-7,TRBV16,TGTGCCAGCAGCCCATCCGCGGGACAGGGGCCAAAGTTATACTACGAGCAGTACTTC,CASSPSAGQGPKLYYEQYF
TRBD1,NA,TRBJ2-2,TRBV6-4,TGTGCCAGCAGATTCGTCACAGGGGACACCGGGGAGCTGTTTTTT,CASRFVTGDTGELFF
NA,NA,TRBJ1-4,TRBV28,TGTGCCAGCAGGCAGCGTAATGAAAAACTGTTTTTT,CASRQRNEKLFF
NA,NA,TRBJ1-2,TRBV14,TGTGCCAGCAGCTCGAGACAGGCTGGAGTCTATGGCTACACCTTC,CASSSRQAGVYGYTF
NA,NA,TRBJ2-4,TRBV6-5,TGTGCCAGCAGTCACCCGAGAGCCAAAAACATTCAGTACTTC,CASSHPRAKNIQYF
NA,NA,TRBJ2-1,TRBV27,TGTGCCAGCAGTTTAGCTTGGGGGCTCCCTGGGCAAAACAATGAGCAGTTCTTC,CASSLAWGLPGQNNEQFF
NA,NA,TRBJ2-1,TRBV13,TGTGCCAGCAGCGCGTTACTAGCTGGTGGGAATGAGCAGTTCTTC,CASSALLAGGNEQFF
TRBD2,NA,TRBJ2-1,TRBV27,TGTGCCAGCAGTTGGCGACCTCAAGGGGCTAGCGGGGAAGAGCAGTTCTTC,CASSWRPQGASGEEQFF
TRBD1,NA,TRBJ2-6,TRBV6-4,TGTGCCAGCAGTCCCAACAGGGGGGACGGGGCCAACGTCCTGACTTTC,CASSPNRGDGANVLTF
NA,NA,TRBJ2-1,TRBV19,TGTGCCAGTAGTAGTTTTGGAGCGGGTTCCGCCCCCAATGAGCAGTTCTTC,CASSSFGAGSAPNEQFF
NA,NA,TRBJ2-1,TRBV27,TGTGCCAGCAGTTTATCAGCATCTTTCTCCTACAATGAGCAGTTCTTC,CASSLSASFSYNEQFF
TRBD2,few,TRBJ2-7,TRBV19,TGTGCCAGTAGTATAGGAGCGGGAGGAAGCTACGAGCAGTACTTC,CASSIGAGGSYEQYF
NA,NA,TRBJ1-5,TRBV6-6,TGTGCCAGCAGTTACGGGCAGGGCGGTCAGCCCCAGCATTTT,CASSYGQGGQPQHF
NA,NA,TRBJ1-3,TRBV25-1,TGTGCCAGCAGTTCTACAGGGTACGGAAACACCATATATTTT,CASSSTGYGNTIYF
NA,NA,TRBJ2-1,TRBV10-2,TGCGCCAGCAGTGAATCTGTAGGGGTAAGAAATGAGCAGTTCTTC,CASSESVGVRNEQFF
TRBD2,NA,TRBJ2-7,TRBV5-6,TGTGCCAGCAGCTTAGGCGGGAGCTCCTACGAGCAGTACTTC,CASSLGGSSYEQYF